Listed below are T cell receptor beta chains from one sample, sequenced in a study of T cell responses to AZD1222 COVID-19 vaccine. The data were produced by immunoSEQ multiplex PCR, yet TCRdb's version contains in-frame clones alone and is incomplete. The sample lists 75,000 to 100,000 clones; 85% to 90% were seen once. The sample in question was peripheral blood, obtained on day 0 of AZD1222 vaccination. These receptor sequences come from an adult in good health. CDR3s include the opening cysteine and the closing phenylalanine or tryptophan. A D gene is named only where the DNA matches it firmly. Rows give clone size only sometimes, using once, few, many, or a class for an expanded clone.

cdr3_aa: CASSYSGEVVTEAFF
cdr3_nt: TGTGCCAGCAGTTACTCGGGGGAGGTTGTCACTGAAGCTTTCTTT
v_call: TRBV6-5
d_call: NA
j_call: TRBJ1-1
clone_size: NA

cdr3_aa: CANRQRGEKLFF
cdr3_nt: TGCGCCAACAGACAGAGGGGGGAAAAACTGTTTTTT
v_call: TRBV10-1
d_call: NA
j_call: TRBJ1-4
clone_size: NA

cdr3_aa: CASSYSFSMNTEAFF
cdr3_nt: TGTGCCAGCAGTTACTCGTTCAGCATGAACACTGAAGCTTTCTTT
v_call: TRBV6-5
d_call: NA
j_call: TRBJ1-1
clone_size: NA

cdr3_aa: CASSEGGGNQPQHF
cdr3_nt: TGTGCCAGCAGTGAAGGGGGAGGGAATCAGCCCCAGCATTTT
v_call: TRBV6-4
d_call: NA
j_call: TRBJ1-5
clone_size: few

cdr3_aa: CASSFWVNTGELFF
cdr3_nt: TGTGCCAGCAGTTTCTGGGTTAACACCGGGGAGCTGTTTTTT
v_call: TRBV27
d_call: NA
j_call: TRBJ2-2
clone_size: NA

cdr3_aa: CASSSTGAPSNQPQHF
cdr3_nt: TGTGCCAGCAGCTCCACAGGGGCGCCGAGCAATCAGCCCCAGCATTTT
v_call: TRBV11-2
d_call: TRBD1
j_call: TRBJ1-5
clone_size: NA

cdr3_aa: CATTRDRVPGNTIYF
cdr3_nt: TGTGCCACCACCCGGGACAGGGTCCCTGGAAACACCATATATTTT
v_call: TRBV6-5
d_call: TRBD1
j_call: TRBJ1-3
clone_size: NA

cdr3_aa: CASSIGTVSSYNEQFF
cdr3_nt: TGTGCCAGTAGTATAGGGACGGTCAGCTCCTACAATGAGCAGTTCTTC
v_call: TRBV19
d_call: NA
j_call: TRBJ2-1
clone_size: NA

cdr3_aa: CAISPNYEQYF
cdr3_nt: TGTGCCATCTCCCCCAACTACGAGCAGTACTTC
v_call: TRBV10-3
d_call: NA
j_call: TRBJ2-7
clone_size: NA

cdr3_aa: CASSLTQSSYF
cdr3_nt: TGTGCCAGCAGTTTAACACAGTCTTCGTACTTC
v_call: TRBV28
d_call: NA
j_call: TRBJ2-7
clone_size: NA

cdr3_aa: CASSPGGPSEQYF
cdr3_nt: TGTGCCAGCAGCCCGGGTGGGCCAAGTGAGCAGTATTTT
v_call: TRBV7-2
d_call: NA
j_call: TRBJ2-3
clone_size: NA

cdr3_aa: CASSMTGTGNNQPQHF
cdr3_nt: TGTGCCAGTAGTATGACCGGGACAGGGAACAATCAGCCCCAGCATTTT
v_call: TRBV19
d_call: TRBD1
j_call: TRBJ1-5
clone_size: NA

cdr3_aa: CASSPDPTGANVLTF
cdr3_nt: TGTGCCAGTAGTCCTGACCCTACAGGGGCCAACGTCCTGACTTTC
v_call: TRBV19
d_call: NA
j_call: TRBJ2-6
clone_size: NA

cdr3_aa: CALRGKYGYTF
cdr3_nt: TGTGCCCTTCGGGGGAAATATGGCTACACCTTC
v_call: TRBV5-4
d_call: NA
j_call: TRBJ1-2
clone_size: NA

cdr3_aa: CASSLYPNPRLAGSYEQYF
cdr3_nt: TGTGCCAGCAGTTTATACCCCAATCCCCGACTAGCGGGCTCCTACGAGCAGTACTTC
v_call: TRBV27
d_call: TRBD2
j_call: TRBJ2-7
clone_size: NA

cdr3_aa: CASVAGSPQETQYF
cdr3_nt: TGCGCCAGCGTGGCCGGGAGCCCTCAAGAGACCCAGTACTTC
v_call: TRBV5-1
d_call: NA
j_call: TRBJ2-5
clone_size: once

cdr3_aa: CSVHTTSGSSYEQYF
cdr3_nt: TGCAGCGTCCATACCACTAGCGGGAGTTCCTACGAGCAGTACTTC
v_call: TRBV29-1
d_call: TRBD2
j_call: TRBJ2-7
clone_size: once

cdr3_aa: CASMKGAPSGYTF
cdr3_nt: TGTGCCAGCATGAAGGGTGCCCCTAGTGGCTACACCTTC
v_call: TRBV6-5
d_call: NA
j_call: TRBJ1-2
clone_size: NA

cdr3_aa: CASSTTQGLKQFF
cdr3_nt: TGTGCCAGCAGTACCACACAGGGGCTCAAGCAGTTCTTC
v_call: TRBV28
d_call: TRBD1
j_call: TRBJ2-1
clone_size: once

cdr3_aa: CASSSRAYEKLFF
cdr3_nt: TGTGCCAGCAGCTCCCGAGCATATGAAAAACTGTTTTTT
v_call: TRBV7-8
d_call: NA
j_call: TRBJ1-4
clone_size: NA

cdr3_aa: CSAGEVYEQYF
cdr3_nt: TGCAGCGCGGGGGAGGTCTACGAGCAGTACTTC
v_call: TRBV29-1
d_call: NA
j_call: TRBJ2-7
clone_size: NA

cdr3_aa: CASILGQVAGSAEAFF
cdr3_nt: TGTGCCAGCATCCTCGGACAGGTCGCCGGGTCCGCTGAAGCTTTCTTT
v_call: TRBV28
d_call: TRBD1
j_call: TRBJ1-1
clone_size: NA

cdr3_aa: CASSLGGESQPQHF
cdr3_nt: TGTGCCAGCAGCCTTGGGGGGGAATCTCAGCCCCAGCATTTT
v_call: TRBV5-6
d_call: NA
j_call: TRBJ1-5
clone_size: once